The rows below give T cell receptor beta chains drawn from one sample of a study of CD8 T cells in Susac syndrome. TCRdb analysed the immunoSEQ multiplex PCR reads with MiXCR anew, one entry per CDR3 protein. Of under 150,000 distinct CDR3 sequences in the sample, under 95% were seen once. What was sequenced was CD8+ T cells from PBMCs. These receptors originate from a human donor with multiple sclerosis. Both conserved end residues are part of each CDR3. Fields, in order: J gene, V gene, D gene, clone size, CDR3 DNA, CDR3 protein. A D gene is named only where the DNA matches it firmly. Clone size appears in some rows only: once, few, many, or a class for an expanded clone.

J: TRBJ2-2
V: TRBV27
D: TRBD1
size: -
DNA: TGTGCCAGCAGCTGGGGGACAGCGAACACCGGGGAGCTGTCTTTT
CDR3: CASSWGTANTGELSF

J: TRBJ1-2
V: TRBV7-9
D: -
size: -
DNA: TGTGCCAGCAGCTTGGAGTTCGGATACGGTGGCTACACCTTC
CDR3: CASSLEFGYGGYTF

J: TRBJ2-7
V: TRBV5-1
D: -
size: -
DNA: TGCGCCAGCAGCTTGGCCCTGGGAAGCTCCTACGAGCAGTACTTC
CDR3: CASSLALGSSYEQYF

J: TRBJ2-1
V: TRBV30
D: TRBD2
size: -
DNA: TGTGCCTGGACTCTCCTAGCGGGAAGCTACAATGAGCAGTTCTTC
CDR3: CAWTLLAGSYNEQFF

J: TRBJ2-1
V: TRBV4-3
D: -
size: -
DNA: TGCGCCAGCAGCCAAGATGTGGGGGAAGCGATCTCCTACAATGAGCAGTTCTTC
CDR3: CASSQDVGEAISYNEQFF

J: TRBJ2-7
V: TRBV23-1
D: -
size: -
DNA: TGCGCCAGCAGGCGCGGGGACTTCGGAGAGCAGTACTTC
CDR3: CASRRGDFGEQYF

J: TRBJ2-5
V: TRBV19
D: -
size: -
DNA: TGTGCCAGTAGTATAGCGGACAGTAAAGAGACCCAGTACTTC
CDR3: CASSIADSKETQYF

J: TRBJ1-5
V: TRBV5-6
D: -
size: -
DNA: TGTGCCAGCAGCTTGCGGAGCGCCAATCAGCCCCAGCATTTT
CDR3: CASSLRSANQPQHF

J: TRBJ2-1
V: TRBV12-3/TRBV12-4
D: -
size: -
DNA: TGTGCCAGCACCATGGGGGTCGATGAGCAGTTCTTC
CDR3: CASTMGVDEQFF

J: TRBJ2-3
V: TRBV3-1
D: TRBD1
size: -
DNA: TGTGCCAGCAGCCAAGAGGACAGGGACGGTTATTCAGATACGCAGTATTTT
CDR3: CASSQEDRDGYSDTQYF

J: TRBJ2-1
V: TRBV30
D: -
size: -
DNA: TGTGCCTGGAGTGTTGGTTCTAACTACAATGAGCAGTTCTTC
CDR3: CAWSVGSNYNEQFF

J: TRBJ2-1
V: TRBV9
D: TRBD1
size: once
DNA: TGTGCCAGCAGCGTAGCAGGGGGCGGCAATGAGCAGTTCTTC
CDR3: CASSVAGGGNEQFF

J: TRBJ1-4
V: TRBV2
D: -
size: -
DNA: TGTGCCGGCCAAGGGCAGGTCGATGAAAAACTGTTTTTT
CDR3: CAGQGQVDEKLFF

J: TRBJ1-1
V: TRBV13
D: -
size: -
DNA: TGTGCCAGCGGGAGAGTTAACACTGAAGCTTTCTTT
CDR3: CASGRVNTEAFF

J: TRBJ2-7
V: TRBV5-6
D: -
size: -
DNA: TGTGCCAGCAGCTTTAGCGGAAGTTACTACGAGCAGTACTTC
CDR3: CASSFSGSYYEQYF

J: TRBJ2-3
V: TRBV6-2/TRBV6-3
D: -
size: -
DNA: TGTGCCAGCAGCTACGGGGCTTCCACAGATACGCAGTATTTT
CDR3: CASSYGASTDTQYF

J: TRBJ2-7
V: TRBV27
D: -
size: -
DNA: TGTGCCAGCAGTTTATATCCAGGGACCTACGAGCAGTACTTC
CDR3: CASSLYPGTYEQYF

J: TRBJ1-1
V: TRBV29-1
D: -
size: -
DNA: TGCAGCACCCTGGGGACTGAAGCTTTCTTT
CDR3: CSTLGTEAFF

J: TRBJ2-7
V: TRBV29-1
D: -
size: -
DNA: TGCAGCGTTGAACCGGGGACGGGAGCCTACGAGCAGTACTTC
CDR3: CSVEPGTGAYEQYF

J: TRBJ1-1
V: TRBV6-1
D: -
size: few
DNA: TGTGCCAGCAGTCCATGGACGGGACGTATGGAAGCTTTCTTT
CDR3: CASSPWTGRMEAFF

J: TRBJ1-1
V: TRBV27
D: -
size: -
DNA: TGTGCCAGCACTTACCAAGGGGGGAACACTGAAGCTTTCTTT
CDR3: CASTYQGGNTEAFF

J: TRBJ2-1
V: TRBV7-9
D: TRBD2
size: -
DNA: TGTGCCAGCAGCTTAGATACTAGCGGCAATGAGCAGTTCTTC
CDR3: CASSLDTSGNEQFF

J: TRBJ2-5
V: TRBV3-1
D: TRBD2
size: -
DNA: TGTGCCAGCAGCCAGCGTGGCGGGAGGGAGGCGGAGACCCAGTACTTC
CDR3: CASSQRGGREAETQYF

J: TRBJ2-2
V: TRBV13
D: -
size: -
DNA: TGTGCCAGCAGCTTCTTTAAGGGGAATGCCGGGGAGCTGTTTTTT
CDR3: CASSFFKGNAGELFF

J: TRBJ1-3
V: TRBV18
D: -
size: -
DNA: TGTGCCAACTTTGAAGGACCCTCTGGAAACACCATATATTTT
CDR3: CANFEGPSGNTIYF

J: TRBJ1-1
V: TRBV28
D: -
size: -
DNA: TGTGCCAGCAGTTACGATCGGGGCAGGGTATGGACTGAAGCTTTCTTT
CDR3: CASSYDRGRVWTEAFF

J: TRBJ2-2
V: TRBV5-4
D: TRBD2
size: -
DNA: TGTGCCAGCAGCCTTATTAGCGGGGCAAACACCGGGGAGCTGTTTTTT
CDR3: CASSLISGANTGELFF

J: TRBJ2-5
V: TRBV7-6
D: TRBD2
size: -
DNA: TGTGCCAGCAGTGGTGGGGTAGCGGGAGAGGAGGAGACCCAGTACTTC
CDR3: CASSGGVAGEEETQYF

J: TRBJ1-2
V: TRBV4-2
D: TRBD1
size: -
DNA: TGTGCCAGCAGCTATGGGACAGGGAATGGCTACACCTTC
CDR3: CASSYGTGNGYTF

J: TRBJ2-1
V: TRBV5-1
D: -
size: -
DNA: TGCGCCAGCAGCCCGCGACAGGAGCCTAGCTCCTACAATGAGCAGTTCTTC
CDR3: CASSPRQEPSSYNEQFF

J: TRBJ1-5
V: TRBV29-1
D: TRBD1
size: -
DNA: TGCAGCGTTGCAACAGGGGATCAGCCCCAGCATTTT
CDR3: CSVATGDQPQHF

J: TRBJ2-1
V: TRBV7-9
D: -
size: -
DNA: TGTGCCAGCAGCTTAGCTGAGTCCTTCAATGAGCAGTTCTTC
CDR3: CASSLAESFNEQFF

J: TRBJ1-4
V: TRBV27
D: -
size: -
DNA: TGTGCCAGCAGTTTAAACGGCCTTGGGGAAAAACTGTTTTTT
CDR3: CASSLNGLGEKLFF

J: TRBJ1-1
V: TRBV14
D: -
size: -
DNA: TGTGCCAGCAGCCATCCCCGGCCAGGGCCCGAGGGCACTGAAGCTTTCTTT
CDR3: CASSHPRPGPEGTEAFF

J: TRBJ2-7
V: TRBV27
D: -
size: -
DNA: TGTGCCAGCAGACTGGACAGCTCCTACGAGCAGTACTTC
CDR3: CASRLDSSYEQYF

J: TRBJ2-7
V: TRBV19
D: -
size: -
DNA: TGTGCCAGTAGTATTACAGGAGACAGGAGCTCCTACGAGCAGTACTTC
CDR3: CASSITGDRSSYEQYF

J: TRBJ2-7
V: TRBV27
D: -
size: -
DNA: TGTGCCAGCAGTTTATCCTCCCGATACGAGCAGTACTTC
CDR3: CASSLSSRYEQYF

J: TRBJ2-7
V: TRBV3-1
D: -
size: few
DNA: TGTGCCAGCAGCCAAGATACGGGAAGCTACGAGCAGTACTTC
CDR3: CASSQDTGSYEQYF

J: TRBJ2-1
V: TRBV12-3/TRBV12-4
D: -
size: -
DNA: TGTGCCAGCAGCTCTACTCCCGGGACCCAGAACTACAATGAGCAGTTCTTC
CDR3: CASSSTPGTQNYNEQFF

J: TRBJ2-1
V: TRBV28
D: -
size: -
DNA: TGTGCCAGCAGTTTGACGACAGTTGGTGAGCAGTTCTTC
CDR3: CASSLTTVGEQFF

J: TRBJ1-4
V: TRBV6-1
D: -
size: -
DNA: TGTGCCAGCAGCCTAAGCCGGCAGGCCTGGGGTGAAAAACTGTTTTTT
CDR3: CASSLSRQAWGEKLFF

J: TRBJ2-7
V: TRBV6-2/TRBV6-3
D: -
size: -
DNA: TGTGCCAGCAGTTACGGACCCACCTACGAGCAGTACTTC
CDR3: CASSYGPTYEQYF

J: TRBJ1-5
V: TRBV18
D: -
size: -
DNA: TGTGCCAGCTCACCACGCAAGGGGAATCATCCCCAGCATTTT
CDR3: CASSPRKGNHPQHF

J: TRBJ1-2
V: TRBV4-1
D: -
size: -
DNA: TGCGCCAGCAGCCAAGAATTCGGACCAGCTAACTATGGCTACACCTTC
CDR3: CASSQEFGPANYGYTF

J: TRBJ2-2
V: TRBV29-1
D: TRBD2
size: -
DNA: TGCAGCGTGATGGTAGCGGGAGGGCCGGGCCCGGCCGGGGAGCTGTTTTTT
CDR3: CSVMVAGGPGPAGELFF

J: TRBJ2-1
V: TRBV14
D: TRBD2
size: -
DNA: TGTGCCAGCAGCCTGACTAGCGATGAGCAGTTCTTC
CDR3: CASSLTSDEQFF

J: TRBJ2-3
V: TRBV27
D: -
size: -
DNA: TGTGCCAGTGGGATTCTCGCGGGGCAGGGCACAGATACGCAGTATTTT
CDR3: CASGILAGQGTDTQYF

J: TRBJ1-1
V: TRBV4-1
D: -
size: -
DNA: TGCGCCAGCAGCCAAACAGGCATGAACACTGAAGCTTTCTTT
CDR3: CASSQTGMNTEAFF

J: TRBJ2-2
V: TRBV6-1
D: -
size: -
DNA: TGTGCCAGCAGGTGGTCTGGGGAGCTGTTTTTT
CDR3: CASRWSGELFF

J: TRBJ2-7
V: TRBV11-2
D: -
size: -
DNA: TGTGCCAGCAGCACTACGAGGAGCTCCTACGAGCAGTACTTC
CDR3: CASSTTRSSYEQYF

J: TRBJ2-7
V: TRBV29-1
D: TRBD1
size: once
DNA: TGCAGCGTTGTGACAGGGGATAAGCAGTACTTC
CDR3: CSVVTGDKQYF

J: TRBJ2-2
V: TRBV6-1
D: -
size: -
DNA: TGTGCCAGCAGCGATATGACTCTCGATATCTCCCCCGGGGAGCTGTTTTTT
CDR3: CASSDMTLDISPGELFF

J: TRBJ1-1
V: TRBV29-1
D: -
size: -
DNA: TGCAGCGTTGAATGGCAGGGAAACACTGAAGCTTTCTTT
CDR3: CSVEWQGNTEAFF